The 15 T cell receptor beta chains below come from one sample, sequenced in a study of T cells after yellow fever vaccination (dated by TCRdb to between 2018 and 2021). Library preparation used 5' RACE. These reads were obtained on an Illumina HiSeq 2500. TCRdb itself trimmed the public reads at Q25 with fastp, ran MiXCR and retained productive beta chains. Each CDR3 protein appears once, grouped with its most common genes and DNA. The sample table contains about 580,000 distinct CDR3 sequences; only one count was recorded for about 15% of them. The top ten hold 17% of the sample. In the paper's terms, the treatment or condition label means: live attenuated yellow fever vaccine strain. The specimen comprised PBMCs, sampled around 5 days after the first yellow fever vaccination. These receptors were taken from a man aged 18 to 29 who received the YFV17D yellow fever vaccine.

This chain links TRBV9 with TRBJ2-4, with TRBD1 matching 12 bases. Germline values: CDR1 SGDLS, CDR2 YYNGEE. This CDR3 region has 16 residues. The trim removed 4 bases at V and 6 bases at J, leaving 8 bases unmatched. The CDR3 reads CASSTGQGAIGNIQYF. DNA of the CDR3: TGTGCCAGCAGCACGGGACAGGGGGCGATAGGAAACATTCAGTACTTC.

The chain is built from TRBV3-1 and TRBJ2-7, with 9 bases aligning to TRBD1. Per the germline V gene, CDR1 is LGHDT and CDR2 is YNNKEL (reference sequence). With 4 bases clipped from V and 4 bases from J, the junction kept 11 bases outside the gene matches. The CDR3 extends over 16 amino acids. CDR3 coding DNA: TGTGCCAGCAGCCCGGATCGACAGGGGGACCTTTACGAGCAGTACGTC. It encodes CASSPDRQGDLYEQYV.

This clonotype was seen only a few times. The chain couples TRBV27 to TRBJ1-6; tentative D call: TRBD1 (6 bases). This CDR3 has 15 amino acids. V was shortened by 6 bases and J by 2 bases, with 11 bases between the two germline ends. In germline, CDR1 is MNHEY, CDR2 SMNVEV (reference sequence). The CDR3 region is CASRPQGPYNSPLHF. CDR3 nucleotide sequence: TGTGCCAGCAGGCCACAGGGACCCTATAATTCACCCCTCCACTTT.

The chain has TRBV7-2 and TRBJ2-5; no firm D call. Germline loops: CDR1 SGHTA, CDR2 FQGNSA. V gave up 5 bases and J gave up 3 bases, with 10 bases separating them. The CDR3 covers 13 residues. CDR3 residues: CASSAVKEETQYF. The CDR3 DNA reads TGTGCCAGCAGCGCCGTAAAGGAAGAGACCCAGTACTTC. Full variable domain (rest looked up from reference TRBV7-2 and TRBJ2-5): GAGVSQSPSNKVTEKGKDVELRCDPISGHTALYWYRQSLGQGLEFLIYFQGNSAPDKSGLPSDRFSAERTGGSVSTLTIQRTQQEDSAVYLCASSAVKEETQYFGPGTRLLVL.

This clonotype showed up just a few times. The chain is built from TRBV20-1 and TRBJ2-5; the match to TRBD2 covers 7 bases. The CDR3 extends over 15 amino acids. In germline, CDR1 is DFQATT, CDR2 SNEGSKA (reference sequence). Trimming took 1 base from V and 6 from J; bases not matched to a gene: 11. The CDR3: CSARASGLSSKTQYF. CDR3 bases: TGCAGTGCTAGAGCCTCGGGACTATCCTCTAAGACCCAGTACTTC.

The V gene is TRBV5-4, the J gene TRBJ1-6; 7 positions match TRBD1. Germline values: CDR1 SGHNT, CDR2 YYREEE (reference sequence). Trimming took 0 bases from V and 9 from J; bases not matched to a gene: 0. The length of the CDR3 is 13 residues. The CDR3 DNA sequence: TGTGCCAGCAGCTTGGGACAGGGTTCACCCCTCCACTTT. Translated, it gives CASSLGQGSPLHF. Looking up the rest from reference TRBV5-4 and TRBJ1-6 gives the full variable domain: ETGVTQSPTHLIKTRGQQVTLRCSSQSGHNTVSWYQQALGQGPQFIFQYYREEENGRGNFPPRFSGLQFPNYSSELNVNALELDDSALYLCASSLGQGSPLHFGNGTRLTVT.

The rearrangement joins TRBV5-1 to TRBJ2-5; D possibly corresponds to TRBD2 (6 bases). This CDR3 comprises 15 residues. Trimming took 3 bases from V and 2 from J, leaving 14 bases between them. The germline V gene encodes CDR1 SGHRS and CDR2 YFSETQ. The CDR3 DNA reads as TGCGCCAGCAGCTGGATGTCGGGAGATCAAGAGACCCAGTACTTC. Its protein product is CASSWMSGDQETQYF.

CDR3 sequence (DNA): TGTGCCAGCAGCCAAGACCAGGGCGGTGGCTATGGCTACACCTTC. Residues: CASSQDQGGGYGYTF. The V call is TRBV3-1, the J call TRBJ1-2, with TRBD1 as a possible D gene (5 bases). Germline V gene sequence: CDR1 LGHDT, CDR2 YNNKEL (reference sequence). The CDR3 is made up of 15 amino acids. V lost 0 bases, J lost 4 bases, and 12 bases lay in between.

V usage is TRBV11-2 and J usage is TRBJ2-1, with D tentatively TRBD1 (5 bases). Trimming stripped 5 bases from V and 1 base from J, with 15 bases between. Germline V gives CDR1 SGHAT, CDR2 FQNNGV. CDR3 length: 16 amino acids. This CDR3 is CASSRAPPGSYNEQFF. In DNA, the CDR3 is TGTGCCAGCAGCCGAGCCCCCCCAGGGTCCTACAATGAGCAGTTCTTC.

This clonotype was counted between two and nine times. The chain combines TRBV6-5 with TRBJ2-7; D gene ambiguous. CDR3 length equals 15 residues. Germline CDR1 and CDR2: MNHEY and SVGAGI. V lost 0 bases to trimming and J lost 3 bases, with 12 bases between them. The CDR3 coding sequence is TGTGCCAGCAGTTACTCGACTCTAGTGGGCTACGAGCAGTACTTC. It yields the protein CASSYSTLVGYEQYF.

The table lists this clonotype with a few counts. This chain connects TRBV20-1 to TRBJ1-5; the match to TRBD1 covers 7 bases. The germline CDR1 and CDR2 sequences are DFQATT and SNEGSKA (reference sequence). After removal of 3 bases from V and 2 bases from J, the junction contained 4 bases not matched to a gene. The CDR3 spans 14 residues. CDR3 sequence: CSASDRVGNQPQHF. The CDR3 nucleotides read TGCAGTGCTAGCGACAGGGTGGGCAATCAGCCCCAGCATTTT.

The rearrangement links TRBV12-5 to TRBJ2-3; maybe TRBD1 (6 bases). CDR3 length equals 14 residues. The germline gives CDR1 LGHNT, CDR2 FRNRAP. V shed 5 bases and J shed 2 bases, with 11 bases lying between them. The chain's CDR3 is CASGQGQTTDTQYF. Written as DNA, the CDR3 is TGTGCTAGTGGTCAAGGACAGACCACAGATACGCAGTATTTT.

This clonotype was seen only a few times. The chain uses TRBV11-3 and TRBJ2-1; D gene unclear. The CDR3 contains 13 residues. Germline loops: CDR1 SGHNT, CDR2 YENEEA. Trimming cost V 2 bases and J 6 bases, with 8 bases left between them. The CDR3 region is CASSLQASNEQFF. The CDR3 nucleotides read TGTGCCAGCAGCTTACAAGCGTCCAATGAGCAGTTCTTC.

The chain recombines TRBV20-1 with TRBJ2-3; 8 nucleotides match TRBD2. The length of the CDR3 is 16 residues. Trimming at V came to 6 bases and at J to 5 bases, leaving 16 bases not matched to a gene. Germline CDR1 and CDR2: DFQATT and SNEGSKA (reference sequence). CDR3 DNA sequence: TGCAGTGCCTCTCAGGGGCGGGGGGTCCGCGGAGATACGCAGTATTTT. Residues: CSASQGRGVRGDTQYF.

The chain uses TRBV5-1 and TRBJ2-1; TRBD1 aligns across 8 bases. The length of the CDR3 is 15 residues. CDR1 is SGHRS and CDR2 is YFSETQ in the germline V gene. V lost 6 bases to trimming and J lost 6 bases; unmatched junction nucleotides: 11. CDR3 in DNA: TGCGCCAGCACACCCTGGACAGGGTCGGCCAATGAGCAGTTCTTC. It specifies CASTPWTGSANEQFF. Drawing the rest from reference TRBV5-1 and TRBJ2-1, the complete variable domain is KAGVTQTPRYLIKTRGQQVTLSCSPISGHRSVSWYQQTPGQGLQFLFEYFSETQRNKGNFPGRFSGRQFSNSRSEMNVSTLELGDSALYLCASTPWTGSANEQFFGPGTRLTVL.